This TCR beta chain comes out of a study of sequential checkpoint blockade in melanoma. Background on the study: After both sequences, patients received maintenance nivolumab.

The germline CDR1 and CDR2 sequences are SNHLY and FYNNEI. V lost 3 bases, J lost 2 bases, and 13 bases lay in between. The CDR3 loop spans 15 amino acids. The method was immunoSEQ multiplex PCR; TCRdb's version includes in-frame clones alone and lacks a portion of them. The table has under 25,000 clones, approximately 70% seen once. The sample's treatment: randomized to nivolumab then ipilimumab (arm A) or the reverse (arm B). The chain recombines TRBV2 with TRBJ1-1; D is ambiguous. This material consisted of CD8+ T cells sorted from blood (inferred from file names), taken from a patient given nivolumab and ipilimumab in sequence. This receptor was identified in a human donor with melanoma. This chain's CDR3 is CASSEIRGSNTEAFF. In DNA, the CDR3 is TGTGCCAGCAGTGAGATCCGGGGAAGTAACACTGAAGCTTTCTTT.